This is a list of T cell receptor beta chains from one sample in a study of identical twins. A single record per CDR3 protein comes from TCRdb applying MiXCR to the 5' RACE reads. The sample has 500,000 or so distinct CDR3 sequences, roughly an eighth seen once. These same data were also listed under a study on yellow fever vaccine responses in identical twins.

Sequences were obtained from CD4+ T cells sorted from blood. Receptor source: a young woman in good health. Each CDR3 is given with its conserved first and last residue. The D gene is left open where the match is weak. Clone size is given for some rows only: seen once, a few or many times, or a class if the clone is expanded.

>TRBV29-1|TRBD2|TRBJ2-1|-
CSVEDRAGGPLEQFF
TGCAGCGTTGAAGATCGAGCGGGAGGGCCCCTTGAGCAGTTCTTC
>TRBV6-5|TRBD1|TRBJ2-2|few
CASRYRGTGELFF
TGTGCCAGCAGATACAGGGGGACCGGGGAGCTGTTTTTT
>TRBV6-1|TRBD1|TRBJ1-2|few
CASSRDRLGYGYTF
TGTGCCAGCAGTCGGGACAGATTAGGCTATGGCTACACCTTC
>TRBV3-1|-|TRBJ1-2|-
CASSQWDEKYYGYTF
TGTGCCAGCAGCCAATGGGACGAAAAATACTATGGCTACACCTTC
>TRBV10-3|-|TRBJ2-1|few
CAIRRDSLNEQFF
TGTGCCATCAGGAGGGACTCGCTCAATGAGCAGTTCTTC
>TRBV9|TRBD2|TRBJ2-5|few
CASSQQRERGETQYF
TGTGCCAGCAGTCAACAGCGGGAGCGGGGGGAGACCCAGTACTTC
>TRBV3-1|-|TRBJ1-2|-
CASSQESSLYGYTF
TGTGCCAGCAGCCAAGAGTCAAGTCTCTATGGCTACACCTTC
>TRBV20-1|TRBD2|TRBJ2-7|few
CSASVWLAGGNEQYF
TGCAGTGCTAGTGTCTGGCTAGCGGGAGGAAACGAGCAGTACTTC
>TRBV10-3|TRBD2|TRBJ2-1|many
CAIRVTGTILNEQFF
TGTGCCATCAGGGTAACCGGGACTATCCTCAATGAGCAGTTCTTC
>TRBV19|TRBD1|TRBJ2-6|-
CASSITGAGANVLTF
TGTGCCAGTAGTATAACAGGGGCTGGGGCCAACGTCCTGACTTTC
>TRBV29-1|-|TRBJ2-4|-
CSGRDLAKNIQYF
TGCAGCGGAAGGGACCTAGCCAAAAACATTCAGTACTTC
>TRBV20-1|TRBD2|TRBJ2-7|few
CSADAGTSSYEQYF
TGCAGTGCTGACGCCGGGACTAGCAGTTACGAGCAGTACTTC
>TRBV28|-|TRBJ2-1|few
CASSLPMEGPYNEQFF
TGTGCCAGCAGTTTACCCATGGAGGGGCCGTACAATGAGCAGTTCTTC
>TRBV10-3|-|TRBJ2-3|-
CAISGEATTDTQYF
TGTGCCATCAGTGGAGAAGCAACGACAGATACGCAGTATTTT
>TRBV29-1|-|TRBJ2-1|-
CSAKRILEPPYNEQFF
TGCAGCGCCAAACGAATACTAGAACCCCCCTACAATGAGCAGTTCTTC
>TRBV20-1|TRBD2|TRBJ2-5|few
CSATTGLNQETQYF
TGCAGTGCGACTACGGGACTAAACCAAGAGACCCAGTACTTC
>TRBV7-8|-|TRBJ2-1|few
CASSLKGQSSYNEQFF
TGTGCCAGCAGCTTAAAGGGGCAGTCCTCCTACAATGAGCAGTTCTTC
>TRBV6-4|TRBD2|TRBJ2-1|few
CASSRTSGRNTNEQFF
TGTGCCAGCAGTCGCACTAGCGGGAGAAACACGAATGAGCAGTTCTTC